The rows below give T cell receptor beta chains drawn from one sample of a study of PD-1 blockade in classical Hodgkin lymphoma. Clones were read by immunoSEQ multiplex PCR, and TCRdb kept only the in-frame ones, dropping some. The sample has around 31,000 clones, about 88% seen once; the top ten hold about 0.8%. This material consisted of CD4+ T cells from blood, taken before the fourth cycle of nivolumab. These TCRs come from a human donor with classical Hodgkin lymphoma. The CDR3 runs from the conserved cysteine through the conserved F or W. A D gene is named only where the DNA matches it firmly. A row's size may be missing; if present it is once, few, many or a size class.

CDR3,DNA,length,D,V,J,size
CASSVGLAGRWTGELFF,TGTGCCAGCAGCGTAGGGCTAGCGGGGAGATGGACCGGGGAGCTGTTTTTT,17,TRBD2,TRBV9,TRBJ2-2,few
CASSLEGSSYEQYF,TGTGCCAGCAGCTTAGAGGGGAGCTCCTACGAGCAGTACTTC,14,.,TRBV7-7,TRBJ2-7,.
CASSPWEGPYEQYF,TGTGCCAGTAGCCCCTGGGAGGGACCCTACGAGCAGTACTTC,14,TRBD2,TRBV19,TRBJ2-7,.
CASSQQDDPTNEKLFF,TGCGCCAGCAGCCAACAGGACGACCCAACTAATGAAAAACTGTTTTTT,16,.,TRBV4-3,TRBJ1-4,.
CASNKGNQPQHF,TGTGCCAGCAACAAAGGCAATCAGCCCCAGCATTTT,12,.,TRBV2,TRBJ1-5,.
CASSQSDTPLSNQPQHF,TGTGCCAGCAGCCAATCGGACACACCATTGAGCAATCAGCCCCAGCATTTT,17,.,TRBV7-8,TRBJ1-5,.
CASNDGTLLGPPQHF,TGTGCCAGTAACGACGGGACGCTCCTTGGTCCGCCCCAGCATTTT,15,.,TRBV19,TRBJ1-5,.
CASSLAGGEAGANVLTF,TGCGCCAGCAGCTTGGCCGGAGGGGAGGCTGGGGCCAACGTCCTGACTTTC,17,.,TRBV5-1,TRBJ2-6,.
CASQTGTAETQYF,TGTGCCAGCCAGACCGGGACAGCCGAGACCCAGTACTTC,13,TRBD1,TRBV6-6,TRBJ2-5,.
CSVVGFVVRDSNTEAFF,TGCAGCGTTGTGGGGTTTGTTGTCAGGGATTCGAACACTGAAGCTTTCTTT,17,.,TRBV29-1,TRBJ1-1,.
CAWNPGSNQPQHF,TGTGCCTGGAACCCGGGGAGCAATCAACCCCAGCATTTT,13,.,TRBV30,TRBJ1-5,.
CAWSDDRLRYEQYF,TGTGCCTGGAGTGATGACAGGTTACGCTACGAGCAGTACTTC,14,.,TRBV30,TRBJ2-7,.
CASSNGDSFNYEQYF,TGTGCCAGCAGCAACGGCGATAGCTTTAACTACGAGCAGTACTTC,15,.,TRBV21-1,TRBJ2-7,.
CASRTGGNTEAFF,TGTGCCAGCAGGACAGGGGGGAACACTGAAGCTTTCTTT,13,TRBD1,TRBV2,TRBJ1-1,.
CASSSVDRPHGYTF,TGTGCCAGCAGCTCCGTCGACAGGCCCCATGGCTACACCTTC,14,.,TRBV11-2,TRBJ1-2,.
CASSLAGGDYGYTF,TGTGCCAGCAGCTTAGCGGGGGGAGACTATGGCTACACCTTC,14,.,TRBV5-4,TRBJ1-2,.
CASSLVWGRRTNTEAFF,TGTGCCAGCAGCTTAGTGTGGGGGCGACGCACAAACACTGAAGCTTTCTTT,17,.,TRBV7-2,TRBJ1-1,.
CASSLSRTTDTQYF,TGTGCCAGCAGCTTAAGCAGGACCACAGATACGCAGTATTTT,14,.,TRBV7-8,TRBJ2-3,.
CASSRLDRDGNTIYF,TGCGCCAGCAGCCGACTAGACAGGGACGGAAACACCATATATTTT,15,TRBD1,TRBV4-3,TRBJ1-3,.
CASSPVYAEDGHYGYTF,TGTGCCAGCAGCCCCGTTTACGCGGAGGACGGGCACTATGGCTACACCTTC,17,.,TRBV11-2,TRBJ1-2,few
CASSADRQAGGNTIYF,TGTGCCAGCAGCGCCGACAGACAGGCCGGAGGGAACACCATATATTTT,16,.,TRBV7-8,TRBJ1-3,.
CASKEASNEKLFF,TGTGCCAGCAAGGAAGCGTCTAATGAAAAACTGTTTTTT,13,.,TRBV6-5,TRBJ1-4,.
CASDGTGGKETQYF,TGTGCCAGCGACGGGACAGGGGGGAAAGAGACCCAGTACTTC,14,TRBD1,TRBV5-6,TRBJ2-5,.
CASSLGTTNVETQYF,TGTGCCAGCAGCTTAGGGACAACGAACGTGGAGACCCAGTACTTC,15,.,TRBV7-9,TRBJ2-5,.
CASSLRENTEAFF,TGCGCCAGCAGCTTGCGGGAGAACACTGAAGCTTTCTTT,13,.,TRBV5-1,TRBJ1-1,.
CASSWWPIGYTF,TGTGCCAGCAGTTGGTGGCCGATTGGCTACACCTTC,12,.,TRBV28,TRBJ1-2,.
CASSMSQNYNQPQHF,TGTGCCAGTAGTATGAGTCAGAACTACAATCAGCCCCAGCATTTT,15,.,TRBV19,TRBJ1-5,.
CASSLGAGAVNTEAFF,TGTGCCAGCTCCCTGGGGGCAGGGGCCGTGAACACTGAAGCTTTCTTT,16,.,TRBV18,TRBJ1-1,.
CASSRQGYYGYTF,TGTGCCAGCAGCCGACAGGGATACTATGGCTACACCTTC,13,TRBD1,TRBV7-6,TRBJ1-2,few
CSVDNQVGYGYTF,TGCAGCGTTGACAACCAGGTGGGATATGGCTACACCTTC,13,.,TRBV29-1,TRBJ1-2,.
CACRLAGLQETQYF,TGTGCCTGCCGACTAGCGGGACTTCAAGAGACCCAGTACTTC,14,TRBD2,TRBV30,TRBJ2-5,.
CASSYSKRKDEKLFF,TGTGCCAGCAGTTACTCGAAGAGAAAAGATGAAAAACTGTTTTTT,15,.,TRBV6-5,TRBJ1-4,.
CASSYQGTGGYEQYF,TGTGCCAGCAGTTACCAGGGGACGGGGGGCTACGAGCAGTACTTC,15,.,TRBV6-6,TRBJ2-7,once
CASRRDSGGLSGTGELFF,TGTGCCAGCAGGCGGGATAGCGGGGGGTTGTCGGGCACCGGGGAGCTGTTTTTT,18,TRBD2,TRBV2,TRBJ2-2,.
CASSLLTYYSQGETQYF,TGTGCCAGCAGCTTGTTGACCTATTACTCCCAGGGAGAGACCCAGTACTTC,17,.,TRBV5-4,TRBJ2-5,.
CASSLEASLGEFF,TGCGCCAGCAGCTTGGAGGCTAGCCTAGGCGAGTTCTTC,13,.,TRBV5-1,TRBJ2-1,.
CASSLAAGAERQFF,TGTGCCAGCAGCTTAGCAGCGGGGGCGGAGCGGCAGTTCTTC,14,TRBD2,TRBV11-2,TRBJ2-1,.
CASSLFAGSGANVLTF,TGTGCCAGCAGTTTGTTCGCGGGCTCTGGGGCCAACGTCCTGACTTTC,16,.,TRBV6-6,TRBJ2-6,.
CASSPGGGGSFF,TGTGCCAGCAGCCCAGGGGGAGGGGGGTCTTTCTTT,12,TRBD1,TRBV7-2,TRBJ1-1,once
CASSRQGLFGGDTEAFF,TGTGCCAGTTCTAGACAGGGACTCTTCGGTGGGGACACTGAAGCTTTCTTT,17,TRBD1,TRBV19,TRBJ1-1,.
CASSHLESGTTYEQYF,TGTGCCAGCAGTCACTTAGAATCCGGGACGACGTACGAGCAGTACTTC,16,.,TRBV6-5,TRBJ2-7,.
CATRGQAGTVTGELFF,TGTGCCACCCGGGGGCAAGCGGGGACTGTCACCGGGGAGCTGTTTTTT,16,.,TRBV10-3,TRBJ2-2,once
CASSLLAANTEAFF,TGTGCCAGCAGTTTATTGGCAGCGAACACTGAAGCTTTCTTT,14,.,TRBV28,TRBJ1-1,.
CASSDQGSGTQFF,TGTGCCAGCAGTGACCAGGGAAGCGGGACACAGTTCTTC,13,.,TRBV6-4,TRBJ2-1,.
CAISESRDSVYGYTF,TGTGCCATCAGTGAGTCTAGGGACAGCGTCTATGGCTACACCTTC,15,TRBD1,TRBV10-3,TRBJ1-2,.
CASSFPFF,TGTGCCAGCAGCTTCCCTTTCTTC,8,.,TRBV7-6,TRBJ2-7,few
CASRVPGGLSRGQYF,TGTGCCAGCAGAGTTCCCGGGGGCCTCTCAAGAGGCCAGTACTTC,15,.,TRBV6-1,TRBJ2-5,.
CASSLPSGDYEQYF,TGTGCCAGCAGCTTACCTAGCGGGGACTACGAGCAGTACTTC,14,TRBD2,TRBV7-2,TRBJ2-7,.
CASSVGVMDTEAFF,TGTGCCAGCAGCGTAGGGGTCATGGACACTGAAGCTTTCTTT,14,.,TRBV9,TRBJ1-1,few
CASSHHTGSVYEQYF,TGCGCCAGCAGTCACCACACAGGATCTGTCTACGAGCAGTACTTC,15,.,TRBV5-1,TRBJ2-7,.
CASKKGTVYYEQYF,TGTGCCAGCAAGAAGGGGACAGTCTACTACGAGCAGTACTTC,14,TRBD1,TRBV2,TRBJ2-7,.
CASSWGTEYNEQFF,TGTGCCAGCAGCTGGGGGACAGAGTACAATGAGCAGTTCTTC,14,TRBD1,TRBV7-2,TRBJ2-1,once
CASSWDFSGDTQYF,TGTGCCAGCAGCTGGGACTTTTCGGGAGATACGCAGTATTTT,14,.,TRBV5-4,TRBJ2-3,.
CASSYRGSEAFF,TGTGCCAGCAGTTACCGAGGGTCCGAAGCTTTCTTT,12,.,TRBV6-6,TRBJ1-1,.
CASSVRAGDRVSSYEQYF,TGTGCCAGCAGCGTTCGAGCGGGGGACAGGGTTTCATCCTACGAGCAGTACTTC,18,.,TRBV9,TRBJ2-7,.
CASSTRLAGGQETQYF,TGTGCCAGTAGTACCCGACTAGCGGGGGGGCAAGAGACCCAGTACTTC,16,TRBD2,TRBV19,TRBJ2-5,once
CASSRGTPLLHGYTF,TGTGCCAGCAGCCGCGGGACACCCCTACTCCATGGCTACACCTTC,15,.,TRBV7-9,TRBJ1-2,.
CASGPGLATYNEQFF,TGCGCCAGCGGACCGGGACTAGCGACCTACAATGAGCAGTTCTTC,15,TRBD2,TRBV10-2,TRBJ2-1,.
CASSHPGANTEAFF,TGTGCCAGCAGCCATCCAGGGGCGAACACTGAAGCTTTCTTT,14,.,TRBV7-2,TRBJ1-1,.
CASSEVLGPNTDTQYF,TGTGCCAGCAGTGAAGTCCTAGGACCTAACACAGATACGCAGTATTTT,16,.,TRBV2,TRBJ2-3,.